This paragraph reports one T cell receptor beta chain. Germline CDR1 SGHAT, CDR2 FQNNGV. V shed 5 bases, J shed 1 base, and the junction held 8 bases outside the gene matches. The CDR3 contains 16 residues. Some clones are missing from TCRdb's copy, which holds only in-frame ones; the method was immunoSEQ multiplex PCR. This repertoire shows just over 25,000 clones, around nine tenths found once; its top ten account for more than 20%. Samples were taken several times over chemoradiotherapy. The data are from a study of chemoradiotherapy in HPV16-positive cancers. The rearrangement links TRBV11-2 to TRBJ1-1; 9 positions agree with TRBD1. The TCR sequence derives from a human donor with HPV-associated anogenital cancer. The material sequenced was blood, taken from a patient who underwent chemoradiotherapy. The CDR3 loop reads CASSTTGGAWNTEAFF. In DNA form, the CDR3 reads TGTGCCAGCAGCACAACAGGGGGCGCCTGGAACACTGAAGCTTTCTTT.